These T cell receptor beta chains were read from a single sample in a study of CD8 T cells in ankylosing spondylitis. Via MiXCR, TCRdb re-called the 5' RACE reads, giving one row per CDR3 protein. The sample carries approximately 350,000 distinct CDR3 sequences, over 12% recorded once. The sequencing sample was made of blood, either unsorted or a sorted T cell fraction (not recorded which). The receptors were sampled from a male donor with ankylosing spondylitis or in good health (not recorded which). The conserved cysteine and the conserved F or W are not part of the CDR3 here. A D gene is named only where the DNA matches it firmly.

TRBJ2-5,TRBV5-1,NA,ASSLDIQETQY
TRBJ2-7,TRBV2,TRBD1,ASLERTGSRAKY
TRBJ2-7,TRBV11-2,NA,ASNWAESYEQY
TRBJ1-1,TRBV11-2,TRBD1,ASSLDGTGANTEAF
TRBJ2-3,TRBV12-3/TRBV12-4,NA,ASSLGVSFISDTQY
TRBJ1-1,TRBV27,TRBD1,ASSQGGARMNTEAF
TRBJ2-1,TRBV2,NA,ASSDPGPYNEQF
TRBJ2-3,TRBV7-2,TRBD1,ASSTRDRASTDTQY
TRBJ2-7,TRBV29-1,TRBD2,SVEGAGSEQY
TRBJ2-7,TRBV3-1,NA,ASSSGWEQY
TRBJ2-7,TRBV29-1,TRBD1,SAGTGVYEQY
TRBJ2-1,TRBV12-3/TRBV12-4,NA,ASSPEVRVYNEQF
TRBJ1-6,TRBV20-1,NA,SARDRRELGNSPLH
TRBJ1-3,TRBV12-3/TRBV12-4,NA,ASSAGLGNTIY
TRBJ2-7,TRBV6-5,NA,ASSWLGRSGNEQY
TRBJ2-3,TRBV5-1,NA,ASSLRPVGGPDTQY
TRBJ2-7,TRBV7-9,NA,ASSLAAGPYEQY